Detailed here is one T cell receptor (beta chain). The antigen is undetermined. Treatment described: around 19 received Ad26.COV2.S at low or high dose, single or two shots; about 5 received placebo; per-sample allocation not given. Material that was analyzed had been drawn on day 63 after the first vaccine or placebo injection. These data come from a study of Ad26.COV2.S vaccination and SARS-CoV-2 variants. Study-wide results and caveats: Participants in the vaccine arm had higher spike-specific TCR breadth; placebo recipients had lower.

Trimming shortened V by 2 bases and J by 8 bases, and 3 bases separated the two germline ends. The CDR3 length is 10 residues. The assay was immunoSEQ multiplex PCR, and TCRdb's table has in-frame clones only and misses some. This sample has 350,000 to 450,000 clones, with 80% to 90% found just once. The V call is TRBV5-7, the J call TRBJ2-3; D unclear. TRBV5-7 has ORF status, its function being uncertain. Specimen: peripheral blood, collected in a trial of Ad26.COV2.S vaccine versus placebo. This clonotype originated in a person aged 18-60 years who received the Ad26.COV2.S COVID-19 vaccine or a placebo. The CDR3 sequence is CASSFGTQYF. CDR3 nucleotide sequence: TGTGCCAGCAGCTTTGGTACGCAGTATTTT.